The clone carrying this T cell receptor beta chain was recorded only once. The source of the sample is a study of blood T cell repertoires in COVID-19. For the study at large: Some COVID-19 samples were acute and others convalescent; all came from the United States, Italy and Spain. T cells, B-cell-depleted T cells, or PBMCs supplied cDNA or gDNA.

Trimming took 6 bases from V and 4 from J, leaving 12 bases between them. The CDR3 consists of 13 residues. In the original processing: Estimated nucleated cell counts came from reference gene primer amplification. The table came from immunoSEQ multiplex PCR; TCRdb's copy has only in-frame clones and leaves some out. V and J calls and clone size are given by that table; D and trimming were obtained from the DNA. Here the sample spans about 100,000 clones, roughly 87% being singletons. The chain joins TRBV12-3 or TRBV12-4 to TRBJ1-2; D unresolved. The sequenced material came from peripheral blood. This TCR came from a man aged 25-40 years in a cohort sampled during active COVID-19. The CDR3: CASSEGGGYGYTF. The DNA of the CDR3 is TGTGCCAGCAGCGAAGGAGGAGGCTATGGCTACACCTTC.